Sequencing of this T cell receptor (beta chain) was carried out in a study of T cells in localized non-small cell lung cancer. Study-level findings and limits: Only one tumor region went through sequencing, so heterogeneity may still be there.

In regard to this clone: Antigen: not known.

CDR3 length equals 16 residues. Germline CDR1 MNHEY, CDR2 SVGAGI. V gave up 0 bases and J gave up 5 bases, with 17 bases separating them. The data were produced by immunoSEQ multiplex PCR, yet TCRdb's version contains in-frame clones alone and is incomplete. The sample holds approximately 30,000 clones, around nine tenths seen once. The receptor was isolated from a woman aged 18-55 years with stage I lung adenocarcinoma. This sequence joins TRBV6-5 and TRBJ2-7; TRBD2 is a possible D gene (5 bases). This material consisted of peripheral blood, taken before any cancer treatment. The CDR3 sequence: CASSYSGIAIRDEQYF. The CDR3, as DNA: TGTGCCAGCAGTTACTCGGGAATAGCGATAAGGGACGAGCAGTACTTC.